The 30 T cell receptor beta chains in this list originate from one sample, sequenced in a study of T cell changes during pregnancy in multiple sclerosis. Repertoires were generated with immunoSEQ multiplex PCR, while TCRdb's copy carries only in-frame clones and drops some. The table shows over 90,000 clones, with approximately 93% occurring only once. The sample here was peripheral blood, taken after pregnancy. Source of these receptors: a female donor with multiple sclerosis, enrolled in a pregnancy study.

This clone was found once. The chain is built from TRBV6-5 and TRBJ1-2; D ambiguous. There are 13 residues in the CDR3. Trimming left V 2 bases short and J 8 bases short, with 12 bases between. The germline V gene has CDR1 MNHEY and CDR2 SVGAGI. CDR3 sequence (DNA): TGTGCCAGCAGTTACGGGCGGGCCGACGGCTACACCTTC. Encoded protein: CASSYGRADGYTF.

V is TRBV7-7 and J is TRBJ2-3; 12 positions match TRBD2. Trimming removed 5 bases from V and 5 bases from J; junction bases left unmatched: 5. Germline loops: CDR1 SSHAT, CDR2 FNYEAQ (reference sequence). The CDR3 is 15 residues long. The CDR3 reads CASSELAGGLDTQYF. The CDR3, as DNA: TGTGCCAGCAGCGAACTAGCGGGAGGACTAGATACGCAGTATTTT.

This clone appeared once. This chain connects TRBV19 to TRBJ2-3, with 8 bases aligning to TRBD2. The germline V gene encodes CDR1 LNHDA and CDR2 SQIVND (reference sequence). J lost 2 bases, V lost 6 bases, and 4 bases had no gene match. This CDR3 is built from 14 residues. CDR3 residues: CASRELAATDTQYF. The CDR3 DNA follows: TGTGCCAGTAGAGAACTAGCGGCCACAGATACGCAGTATTTT.

This CDR3 is CASSLSTVVNEKLFF. In nucleotides, the CDR3 is TGTGCCAGCAGCTTATCCACGGTGGTGAATGAAAAACTGTTTTTT. The chain carries TRBV7-9 and TRBJ1-4; the D is unclear. Germline V lookup: CDR1 SEHNR, CDR2 FQNEAQ (reference sequence). CDR3 length: 15 residues. The V end was cut by 2 bases, the J end by 5 bases, with 12 bases between.

The J gene is TRBJ2-7, the V gene TRBV4-1, with 11 bases that match TRBD2. CDR1 and CDR2 from the germline V gene are MGHRA and YSYEKL. The CDR3 runs to 16 residues. Trimming removed 3 bases from V and 4 bases from J; junction bases left unmatched: 8. The CDR3 region has the DNA TGCGCCAGCAGCCAGGAACTAGCGGGAGAACGGTACGAGCAGTACTTC. As protein: CASSQELAGERYEQYF.

The rearrangement joins TRBV29-1 to TRBJ2-7; 12 bases match TRBD1. This CDR3 is 14 amino acids long. The V and J ends lost 6 bases and 5 bases, in that order; junction bases with no gene match: 8. The V gene's germline CDR1 is SQVTM and CDR2 ANQGSEA. The CDR3 bases are TGCAGCGTCGAGGGGACAGGGGGCATGGACGAGCAGTACTTC. This encodes CSVEGTGGMDEQYF.

The chain has TRBV27 and TRBJ2-1; TRBD2 matches 10 bases. Germline values: CDR1 MNHEY, CDR2 SMNVEV (reference sequence). The V segment lost 8 bases and the J segment 5 bases; nucleotides outside the gene matches: 6. The CDR3 extends over 14 amino acids. CDR3 loop: CASLGLAENNEQFF. In nucleotides, the CDR3 is TGTGCCAGCCTCGGACTAGCGGAAAACAATGAGCAGTTCTTC.

This clone came up once. The V call is TRBV28, the J call TRBJ2-3; 9 bases match TRBD2. The CDR3 has 17 amino acids. J gave up 3 bases and V 4 bases, and 11 bases lay outside the gene matches. The germline CDR1 and CDR2 sequences are MDHEN and SYDVKM. The CDR3 coding sequence is TGTGCCAGCAGTTCCGCGGGCGGGAGGGTAGGGACAGATACGCAGTATTTT. Its translation is CASSSAGGRVGTDTQYF.

The CDR3 spells CAWSPPDRVWGNTEAFF. CDR3 coding DNA: TGTGCCTGGAGTCCACCGGACAGGGTTTGGGGGAACACTGAAGCTTTCTTT. The chain is built from TRBV30 and TRBJ1-1; TRBD1 aligns across 8 bases. The germline V gene has CDR1 GTSNPN and CDR2 SVGIG (reference sequence). The V and J ends lost 2 bases and 1 base, in that order; junction bases with no gene match: 12. The CDR3 sequence is 17 residues long.

The CDR3, as DNA: TGTGCCAGCACTACAGGGGTAACTAATGAAAAACTGTTTTTT. This translates into CASTTGVTNEKLFF. This sequence joins TRBV2 and TRBJ1-4; 7 bases are shared with TRBD1. Germline-derived CDR1 and CDR2 are SNHLY and FYNNEI. V was clipped by 7 bases and J by 1 base; unmatched bases: 3. The CDR3 covers 14 residues.

The chain recombines TRBV6-6 with TRBJ2-7; a possible D gene is TRBD1 (6 bases). The CDR3 is made up of 14 amino acids. Trimming removed 6 bases at V and 3 bases at J, with 15 bases between. The germline CDR1 and CDR2 sequences are MNHNY and SVGAGI (reference sequence). CDR3: CASRSGGGRYEQYF. CDR3 DNA: TGTGCCAGCAGAAGTGGGGGCGGCCGCTACGAGCAGTACTTC.

The chain employs TRBV4-2 and TRBJ2-1; maybe TRBD1 (6 bases). V gave up 4 bases and J gave up 7 bases, with 23 bases separating them. There are 17 residues in the CDR3. CDR1 LGHNA and CDR2 YNFKEQ come from the germline V gene. The CDR3 reads CASSRKNGQGFRNEQFF. The DNA of the CDR3 is TGTGCCAGCAGCCGGAAGAATGGTCAGGGGTTTAGGAATGAGCAGTTCTTC.

The genes are TRBV6-5 and TRBJ1-3; D gene ambiguous. CDR1 MNHEY and CDR2 SVGAGI come from the germline V gene. Trimming shortened V by 2 bases and J by 6 bases, and 14 bases separated the two germline ends. This CDR3 is 15 amino acids long. CDR3 coding DNA: TGTGCCAGCAGTTACAGTTTCGGTACCCTAAACACCATATATTTT. It is translated as CASSYSFGTLNTIYF.

The chain links TRBV7-2 to TRBJ2-7; no reliable D call. Trimming removed 2 bases from V and 1 base from J, with 12 bases in between. CDR3 size: 15 residues. Germline lookup yields CDR1 SGHTA and CDR2 FQGNSA. CDR3 coding DNA: TGTGCCAGCAGCTTAAGTCTAGGCAGATCCTACGAGCAGTACTTC. This codes for CASSLSLGRSYEQYF. Looking up the rest from reference TRBV7-2 and TRBJ2-7 gives the full variable domain: GAGVSQSPSNKVTEKGKDVELRCDPISGHTALYWYRQSLGQGLEFLIYFQGNSAPDKSGLPSDRFSAERTGGSVSTLTIQRTQQEDSAVYLCASSLSLGRSYEQYFGPGTRLTVT.

The gene calls are TRBV27 and TRBJ1-4; D is uncertain. With 8 bases removed from V and 5 bases from J, the gap between germline ends came to 18 bases. The CDR3 runs 15 residues. Germline loops: CDR1 MNHEY, CDR2 SMNVEV (reference sequence). The DNA for the CDR3 is TGTGCCAGCGGATCACCTCGCCGCAGGAATGAAAAACTGTTTTTT. The encoded protein is CASGSPRRRNEKLFF.

The CDR3 nucleotides read TGTGCCAGCTCCATACAGGGATTCTCCTACGAGCAGTACTTC. Its protein product is CASSIQGFSYEQYF. V usage is TRBV6-5 and J usage is TRBJ2-7, with a weak D call TRBD1 (6 bases). This CDR3 spans 14 amino acids. V lost 8 bases to trimming and J lost 0 bases, with 14 bases between them. Germline V gene sequence: CDR1 MNHEY, CDR2 SVGAGI.

The V gene is TRBV11-2, the J gene TRBJ2-7; the match to TRBD2 covers 8 bases. The CDR3 consists of 16 residues. J was trimmed by 0 bases and V by 1 base; bases with no gene match: 5. Germline V CDR1 and CDR2: SGHAT, FQNNGV. The CDR3 loop reads CASSLGFREGSYEQYF. The CDR3 DNA reads as TGTGCCAGCAGCTTAGGTTTTCGGGAGGGCTCCTACGAGCAGTACTTC.

The chain is built from TRBV5-1 and TRBJ2-5; the match to TRBD1 covers 7 bases. Germline V gene sequence: CDR1 SGHRS, CDR2 YFSETQ. The length of the CDR3 is 15 residues. V was pared by 5 bases and J by 4 bases, with 11 bases of the junction left unmatched. CDR3 protein: CASRLRGQGGETQYF. The CDR3 DNA follows: TGCGCCAGCAGGTTGAGGGGGCAGGGCGGAGAGACCCAGTACTTC. The variable domain in full, with the rest retrieved from reference TRBV5-1 and TRBJ2-5, is KAGVTQTPRYLIKTRGQQVTLSCSPISGHRSVSWYQQTPGQGLQFLFEYFSETQRNKGNFPGRFSGRQFSNSRSEMNVSTLELGDSALYLCASRLRGQGGETQYFGPGTRLLVL.

The chain is built from TRBV7-9 and TRBJ2-1; 7 bases are a match to TRBD2. The CDR3 totals 16 residues. The ends lost 5 bases at V and 9 bases at J; junction bases unmatched: 16. The germline CDR1 and CDR2 sequences are SEHNR and FQNEAQ (reference sequence). CDR3 region: CASSPPYGGRISEQFF. CDR3 DNA sequence: TGTGCCAGCAGCCCCCCTTATGGCGGGAGAATCAGTGAGCAGTTCTTC. The complete variable domain, with remaining parts taken from reference TRBV7-9 and TRBJ2-1, reads DTGVSQNPRHKITKRGQNVTFRCDPISEHNRLYWYRQTLGQGPEFLTYFQNEAQLEKSRLLSDRFSAERPKGSFSTLEIQRTEQGDSAMYLCASSPPYGGRISEQFFGPGTRLTVL.

This chain joins TRBV2 and TRBJ2-3; a possible D gene is TRBD1 (6 bases). CDR1 is SNHLY and CDR2 is FYNNEI in the germline V gene. CDR3 length equals 15 residues. V was shortened by 5 bases and J by 3 bases, with 15 bases between the two germline ends. CDR3 DNA sequence: TGTGCCAGCAGTCCGCAGGGGTCTAGGACAGATACGCAGTATTTT. It yields the protein CASSPQGSRTDTQYF.

The V and J genes are TRBV10-2 and TRBJ2-5; D is unresolved. V lost 3 bases and J 7 bases, leaving 12 bases between the germline ends. CDR1 is WSHSY and CDR2 is SAAADI in the germline V gene. CDR3 length: 13 amino acids. CDR3 sequence (DNA): TGCGCCAGCAGTGATGGTGCGGTCGCGACCCAGTACTTC. It translates to CASSDGAVATQYF.

The chain joins TRBV29-1 to TRBJ2-7; 11 bases map to TRBD2. Trimming took 3 bases from V and 3 from J; bases not matched to a gene: 4. Per germline, CDR1 SQVTM and CDR2 ANQGSEA. The CDR3 length is 14 residues. CDR3 sequence: CSVDGLAGGYEQYF. Written as DNA, the CDR3 is TGCAGCGTTGATGGGCTAGCGGGGGGCTACGAGCAGTACTTC.

The CDR3 loop is CASSEGGGRAHEQYF. The CDR3 bases are TGTGCCAGCAGCGAGGGGGGGGGCAGGGCGCACGAGCAGTACTTC. J is TRBJ2-7 and V is TRBV9, with D perhaps TRBD2 (7 bases). The V gene lost 3 bases and the J gene lost 5 bases, with 18 bases spanning the gap. The CDR3 spans 15 residues. CDR1 and CDR2 (germline): SGDLS, YYNGEE.

This chain uses TRBV30 with TRBJ2-7; tentatively, D is TRBD1 (6 bases). This CDR3 spans 15 amino acids. The V end lost 1 base, the J end lost 0 bases, and 13 bases lay between the germline ends. Per germline, CDR1 GTSNPN and CDR2 SVGIG (reference sequence). The CDR3 here is CAWSEGWDNSYEQYF. The CDR3 DNA sequence: TGTGCCTGGAGTGAAGGTTGGGACAACTCCTACGAGCAGTACTTC.

V and J are TRBV4-2 and TRBJ2-7, with 10 bases lining up with TRBD2. V shed 3 bases and J 4 bases; nucleotides not matched to a gene: 9. Germline loops: CDR1 LGHNA, CDR2 YNFKEQ. CDR3 length equals 16 residues. DNA for the CDR3: TGTGCCAGCAGCCAGGAGCGGGAGGGCCCTCGGTACGAGCAGTACTTC. As protein: CASSQEREGPRYEQYF.

The rearrangement uses TRBV7-6 and TRBJ2-7; no firm D call. The germline V gene encodes CDR1 SGHVS and CDR2 FNYEAQ. The CDR3 spans 16 residues. Trimming shortened V by 4 bases and J by 0 bases, and 16 bases separated the two germline ends. The CDR3 DNA follows: TGTGCCAGCAGCTCGAGGCAGCGCTGCAGCTCCTACGAGCAGTACTTC. Protein: CASSSRQRCSSYEQYF.

This rearrangement joins TRBV27 to TRBJ2-7; the match to TRBD1 covers 10 bases. Per the germline V gene, CDR1 is MNHEY and CDR2 is SMNVEV (reference sequence). Losses at the gene ends were 1 base for V and 5 bases for J; bases not matched to a gene: 2. CDR3 size: 14 residues. The CDR3 bases are TGTGCCAGCAGTTTATTTGGGACAGGGGACGAGCAGTACTTC. This encodes CASSLFGTGDEQYF.

As to this clone: Additional DNA sequences in this sample encode the identical CDR3. In DNA form, the CDR3 reads TGCGCCAGCAGCTCCACAGGTGCAACTAATGAAAAACTGTTTTTT. This translates into CASSSTGATNEKLFF. V usage is TRBV5-1 and J usage is TRBJ1-4; possible D gene TRBD1, 5 bases. CDR1 is SGHRS, CDR2 YFSETQ, per germline. The CDR3 extends over 15 amino acids. Deletions cut 3 bases from V and 0 bases from J, with 9 bases between.

As to this clone: Distinct nucleotide sequences in the sample also encode this CDR3. This chain links TRBV7-3 with TRBJ2-3; TRBD2 matches 9 bases. J gave up 5 bases and V 5 bases, and 5 bases lay outside the gene matches. The CDR3 length is 14 residues. The germline V gene has CDR1 SGHTA and CDR2 FQGTGA. CDR3 nucleotide sequence: TGTGCCAGCAGCCTGGGACTAGCTGGAGATACGCAGTATTTT. Translating gives CASSLGLAGDTQYF.

The chain carries TRBV14 and TRBJ2-5; D is unresolved. Germline loops: CDR1 SGHDN, CDR2 FVKESK. CDR3 size: 14 residues. Trimming left V 0 bases short and J 7 bases short, with 12 bases between. CDR3 in DNA: TGTGCCAGCAGCCAAGAATCCGCAGGATGGACCCAGTACTTC. It translates to CASSQESAGWTQYF.